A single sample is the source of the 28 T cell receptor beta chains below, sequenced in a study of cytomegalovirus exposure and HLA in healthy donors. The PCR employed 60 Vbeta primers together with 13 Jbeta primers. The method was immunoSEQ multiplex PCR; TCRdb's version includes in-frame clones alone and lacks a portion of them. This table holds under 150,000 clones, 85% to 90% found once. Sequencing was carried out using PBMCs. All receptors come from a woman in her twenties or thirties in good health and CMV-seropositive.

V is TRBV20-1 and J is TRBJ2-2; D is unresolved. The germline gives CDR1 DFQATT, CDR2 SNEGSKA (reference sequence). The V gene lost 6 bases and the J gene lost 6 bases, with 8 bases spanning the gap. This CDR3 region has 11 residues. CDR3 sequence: CSAPRAGELFF. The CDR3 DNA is TGCAGTGCCCCACGAGCCGGGGAGCTGTTTTTT.

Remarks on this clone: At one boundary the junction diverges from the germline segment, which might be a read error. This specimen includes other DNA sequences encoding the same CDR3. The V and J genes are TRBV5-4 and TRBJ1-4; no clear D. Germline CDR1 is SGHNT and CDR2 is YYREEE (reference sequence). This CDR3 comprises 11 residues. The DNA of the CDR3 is TGCGCCAGCAGCTTGGGAGGAAAACTGTTTTTT. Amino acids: CASSLGGKLFF.

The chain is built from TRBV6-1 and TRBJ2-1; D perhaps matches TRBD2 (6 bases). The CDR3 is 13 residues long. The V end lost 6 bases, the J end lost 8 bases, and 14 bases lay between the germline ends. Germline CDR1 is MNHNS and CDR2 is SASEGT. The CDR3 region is CASSRLGVYEQFF. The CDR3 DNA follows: TGTGCCAGCAGCCGACTAGGAGTCTATGAGCAGTTCTTC.

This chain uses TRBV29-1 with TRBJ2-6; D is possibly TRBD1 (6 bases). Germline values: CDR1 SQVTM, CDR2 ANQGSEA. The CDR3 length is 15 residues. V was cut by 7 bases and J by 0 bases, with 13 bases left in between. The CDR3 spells CSAAEGVSGANVLTF. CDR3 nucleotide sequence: TGCAGCGCCGCTGAGGGGGTCTCTGGGGCCAACGTCCTGACTTTC.

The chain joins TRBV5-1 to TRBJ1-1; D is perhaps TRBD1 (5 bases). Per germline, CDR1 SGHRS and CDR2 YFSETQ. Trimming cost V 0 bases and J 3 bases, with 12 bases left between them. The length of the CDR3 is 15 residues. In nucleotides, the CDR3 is TGCGCCAGCAGCTTGGTAGGCGGGGCAGACACTGAAGCTTTCTTT. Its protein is CASSLVGGADTEAFF.

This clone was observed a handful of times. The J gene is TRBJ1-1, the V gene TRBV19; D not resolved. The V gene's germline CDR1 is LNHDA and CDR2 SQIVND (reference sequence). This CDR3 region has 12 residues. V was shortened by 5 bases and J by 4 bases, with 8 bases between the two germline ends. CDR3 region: CASSREFTEAFF. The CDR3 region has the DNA TGTGCCAGTAGTCGGGAATTCACTGAAGCTTTCTTT. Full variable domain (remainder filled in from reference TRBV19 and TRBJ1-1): DGGITQSPKYLFRKEGQNVTLSCEQNLNHDAMYWYRQDPGQGLRLIYYSQIVNDFQKGDIAEGYSVSREKKESFPLTVTSAQKNPTAFYLCASSREFTEAFFGQGTRLTVV.

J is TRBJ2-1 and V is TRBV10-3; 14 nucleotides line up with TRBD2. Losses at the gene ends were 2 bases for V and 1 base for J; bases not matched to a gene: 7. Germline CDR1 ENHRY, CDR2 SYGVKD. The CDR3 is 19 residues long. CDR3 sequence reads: CAISEGTSGGPRSYNEQFF. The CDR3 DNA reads TGTGCCATCAGTGAGGGGACTAGCGGGGGCCCTAGGTCCTACAATGAGCAGTTCTTC.

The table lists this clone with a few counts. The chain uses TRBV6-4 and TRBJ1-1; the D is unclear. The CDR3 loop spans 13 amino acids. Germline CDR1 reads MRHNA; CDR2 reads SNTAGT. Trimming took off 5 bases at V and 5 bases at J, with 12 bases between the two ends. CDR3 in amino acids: CASSFDGRTEAFF. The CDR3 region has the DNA TGTGCCAGCAGTTTTGACGGGAGAACTGAAGCTTTCTTT.

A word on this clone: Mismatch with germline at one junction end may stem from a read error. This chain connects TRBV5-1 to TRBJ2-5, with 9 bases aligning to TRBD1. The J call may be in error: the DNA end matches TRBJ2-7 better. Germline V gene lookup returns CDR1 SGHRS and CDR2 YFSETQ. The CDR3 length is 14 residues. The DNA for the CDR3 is TGCGCCAGCACCTTGGGACAGGGCCCCTACGAGCAGTACTTC. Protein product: CASTLGQGPYEQYF.

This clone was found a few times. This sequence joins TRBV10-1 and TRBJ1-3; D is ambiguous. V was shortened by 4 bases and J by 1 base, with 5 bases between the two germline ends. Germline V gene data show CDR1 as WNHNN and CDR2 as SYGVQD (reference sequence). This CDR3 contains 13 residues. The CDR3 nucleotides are TGCGCCAGCAGTGCGGGGTCTGGAAACACCATATATTTT. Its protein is CASSAGSGNTIYF.

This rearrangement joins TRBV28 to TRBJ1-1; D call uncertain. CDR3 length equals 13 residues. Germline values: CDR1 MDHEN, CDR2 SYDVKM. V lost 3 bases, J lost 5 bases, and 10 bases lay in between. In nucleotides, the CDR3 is TGTGCCAGCAGTTTGTTGGGAGGGACTGAAGCTTTCTTT. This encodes CASSLLGGTEAFF.

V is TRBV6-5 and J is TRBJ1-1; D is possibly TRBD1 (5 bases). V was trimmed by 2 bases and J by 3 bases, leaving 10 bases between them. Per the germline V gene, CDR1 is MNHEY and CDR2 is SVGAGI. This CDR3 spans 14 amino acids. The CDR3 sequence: CASSYTGAHTEAFF. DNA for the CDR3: TGTGCCAGCAGTTACACAGGCGCTCACACTGAAGCTTTCTTT.

CDR3 sequence (DNA): TGTGCCTGGAATGGTAATAGCGGGGGGCATGGGGACACCGGGGAGCTGTTTTTT. Its protein is CAWNGNSGGHGDTGELFF. The chain is built from TRBV30 and TRBJ2-2; 10 bases match TRBD2. V lost 4 bases, J lost 3 bases, and 14 bases stayed unmatched. Germline lookup yields CDR1 GTSNPN and CDR2 SVGIG (reference sequence). The CDR3 has 18 amino acids.

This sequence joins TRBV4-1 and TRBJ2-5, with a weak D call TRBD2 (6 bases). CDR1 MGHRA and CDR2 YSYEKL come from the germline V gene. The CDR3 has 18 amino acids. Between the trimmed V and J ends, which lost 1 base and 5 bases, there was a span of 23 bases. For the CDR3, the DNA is TGCGCCAGCAGCCAAGGCCCCATGGGAGGCGGGGTTATTGAGACCCAGTACTTC. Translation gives CASSQGPMGGGVIETQYF.

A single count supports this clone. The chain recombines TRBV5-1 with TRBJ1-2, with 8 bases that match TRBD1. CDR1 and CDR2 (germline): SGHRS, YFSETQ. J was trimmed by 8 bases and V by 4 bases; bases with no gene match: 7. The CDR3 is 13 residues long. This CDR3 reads CASSTGQGGGYTF. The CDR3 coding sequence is TGCGCCAGCAGCACCGGACAGGGCGGAGGCTACACCTTC.

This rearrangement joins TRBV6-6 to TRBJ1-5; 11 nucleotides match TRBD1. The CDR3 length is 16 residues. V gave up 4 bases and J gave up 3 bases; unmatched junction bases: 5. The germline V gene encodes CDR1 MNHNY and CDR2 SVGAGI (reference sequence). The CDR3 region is CASSLGQGGTNQPQHF. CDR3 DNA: TGTGCCAGCAGTTTGGGACAGGGGGGGACCAATCAGCCCCAGCATTTT.

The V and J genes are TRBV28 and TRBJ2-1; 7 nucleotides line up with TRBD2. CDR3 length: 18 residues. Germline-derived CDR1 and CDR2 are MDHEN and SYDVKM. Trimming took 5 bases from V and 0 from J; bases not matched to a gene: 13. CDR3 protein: CASSPPLGGRSSYNEQFF. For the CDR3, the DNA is TGTGCCAGCAGTCCTCCCTTAGGCGGGAGAAGCTCCTACAATGAGCAGTTCTTC.

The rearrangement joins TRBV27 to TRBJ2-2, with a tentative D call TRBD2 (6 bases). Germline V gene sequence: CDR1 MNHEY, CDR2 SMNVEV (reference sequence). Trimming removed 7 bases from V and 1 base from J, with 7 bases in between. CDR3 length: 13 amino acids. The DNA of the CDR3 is TGTGCCAGCATGGGGGGGAACACCGGGGAGCTGTTTTTT. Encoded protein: CASMGGNTGELFF.

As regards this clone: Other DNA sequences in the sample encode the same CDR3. The CDR3 spells CASSLGTGAYGYTF. As DNA, the CDR3 is TGTGCCAGCAGCTTGGGGACAGGGGCCTATGGCTACACCTTC. V is TRBV5-4 and J is TRBJ1-2, with TRBD1 matching over 9 bases. V was clipped by 0 bases and J by 4 bases; unmatched bases: 1. The CDR3 contains 14 residues. From germline, CDR1 is SGHNT and CDR2 YYREEE (reference sequence).

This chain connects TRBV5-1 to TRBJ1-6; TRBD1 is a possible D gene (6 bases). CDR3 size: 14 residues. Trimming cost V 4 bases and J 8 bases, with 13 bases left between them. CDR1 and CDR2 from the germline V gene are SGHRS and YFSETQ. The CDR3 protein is CASSPQGPDSPLHF. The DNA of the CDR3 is TGCGCCAGCAGCCCCCAGGGGCCAGATTCACCCCTCCACTTT.

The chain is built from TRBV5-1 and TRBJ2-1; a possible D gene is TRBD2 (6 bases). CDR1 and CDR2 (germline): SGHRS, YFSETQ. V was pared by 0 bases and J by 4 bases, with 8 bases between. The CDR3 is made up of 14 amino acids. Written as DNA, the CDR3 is TGCGCCAGCAGCTTGGAAGGGACTTACAATGAGCAGTTCTTC. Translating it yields CASSLEGTYNEQFF.

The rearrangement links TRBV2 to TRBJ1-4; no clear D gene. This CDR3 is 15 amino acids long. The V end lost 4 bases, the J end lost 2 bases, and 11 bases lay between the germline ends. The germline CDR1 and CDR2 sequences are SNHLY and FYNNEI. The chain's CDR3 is CASSVSRSTNEKLFF. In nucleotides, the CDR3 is TGTGCCAGCAGTGTGTCACGGTCTACTAATGAAAAACTGTTTTTT. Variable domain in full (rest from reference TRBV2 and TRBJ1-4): EPEVTQTPSHQVTQMGQEVILRCVPISNHLYFYWYRQILGQKVEFLVSFYNNEISEKSEIFDDQFSVERPDGSNFTLKIRSTKLEDSAMYFCASSVSRSTNEKLFFGSGTQLSVL.

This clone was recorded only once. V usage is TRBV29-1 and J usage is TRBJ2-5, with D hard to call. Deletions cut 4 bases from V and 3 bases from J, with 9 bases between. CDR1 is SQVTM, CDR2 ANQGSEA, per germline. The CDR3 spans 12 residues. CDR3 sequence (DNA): TGCAGCGTTGGAAGCAGCGAAGAGACCCAGTACTTC. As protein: CSVGSSEETQYF.

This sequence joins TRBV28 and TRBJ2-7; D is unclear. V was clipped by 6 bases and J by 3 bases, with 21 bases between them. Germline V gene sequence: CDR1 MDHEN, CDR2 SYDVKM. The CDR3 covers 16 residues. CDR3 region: CASRRHPLRVGYEQYF. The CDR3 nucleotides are TGTGCCAGCAGGCGACACCCTCTCCGCGTTGGCTACGAGCAGTACTTC.

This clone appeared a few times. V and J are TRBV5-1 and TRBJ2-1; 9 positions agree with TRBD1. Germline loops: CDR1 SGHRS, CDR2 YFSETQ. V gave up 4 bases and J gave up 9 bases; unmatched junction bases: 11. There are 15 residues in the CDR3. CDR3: CASSVRDREVGEQFF. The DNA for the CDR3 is TGCGCCAGCAGCGTCCGGGACAGGGAAGTAGGTGAGCAGTTCTTC. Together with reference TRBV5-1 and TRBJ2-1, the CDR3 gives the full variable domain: KAGVTQTPRYLIKTRGQQVTLSCSPISGHRSVSWYQQTPGQGLQFLFEYFSETQRNKGNFPGRFSGRQFSNSRSEMNVSTLELGDSALYLCASSVRDREVGEQFFGPGTRLTVL.

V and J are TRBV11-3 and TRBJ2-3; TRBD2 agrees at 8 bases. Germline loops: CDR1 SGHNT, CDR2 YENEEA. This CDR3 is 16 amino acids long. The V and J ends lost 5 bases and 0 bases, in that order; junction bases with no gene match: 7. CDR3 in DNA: TGTGCCAGCAGCCGGGAGGGCAGCGGGAGCACAGATACGCAGTATTTT. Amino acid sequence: CASSREGSGSTDTQYF.

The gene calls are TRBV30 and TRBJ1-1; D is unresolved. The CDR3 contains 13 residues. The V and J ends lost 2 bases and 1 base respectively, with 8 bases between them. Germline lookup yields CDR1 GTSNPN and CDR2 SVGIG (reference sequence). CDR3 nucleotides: TGTGCCTGGAGTAAAGCTGGGAACACTGAAGCTTTCTTT. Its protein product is CAWSKAGNTEAFF.

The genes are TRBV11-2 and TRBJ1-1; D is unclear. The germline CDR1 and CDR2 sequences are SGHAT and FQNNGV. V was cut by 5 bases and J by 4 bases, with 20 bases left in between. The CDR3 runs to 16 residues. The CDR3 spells CASSTRWRQESTEAFF. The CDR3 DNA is TGTGCCAGCAGCACTAGGTGGCGGCAGGAGAGCACTGAAGCTTTCTTT.